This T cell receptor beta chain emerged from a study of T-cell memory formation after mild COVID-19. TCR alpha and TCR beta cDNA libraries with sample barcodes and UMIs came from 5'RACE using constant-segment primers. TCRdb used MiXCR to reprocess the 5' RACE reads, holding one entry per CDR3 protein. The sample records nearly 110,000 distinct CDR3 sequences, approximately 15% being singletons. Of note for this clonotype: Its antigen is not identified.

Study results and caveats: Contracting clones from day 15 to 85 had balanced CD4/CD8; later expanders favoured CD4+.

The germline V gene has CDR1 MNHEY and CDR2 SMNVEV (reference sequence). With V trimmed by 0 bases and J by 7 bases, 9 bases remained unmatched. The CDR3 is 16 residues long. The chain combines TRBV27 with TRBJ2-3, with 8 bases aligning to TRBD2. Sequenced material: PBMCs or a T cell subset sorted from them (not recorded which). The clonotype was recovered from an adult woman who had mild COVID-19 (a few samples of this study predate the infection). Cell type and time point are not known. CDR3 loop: CASSLSAGRAWNTQYF. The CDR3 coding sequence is TGTGCCAGCAGTTTATCTGCCGGGAGGGCCTGGAATACGCAGTATTTT.